The clone carrying this T cell receptor beta chain was seen at least ten times. Germline V gives CDR1 SGHRS, CDR2 YFSETQ. This CDR3 region has 14 residues. Trimming removed 4 bases at V and 7 bases at J, with 15 bases between. Unique molecular identifiers were attached to individual cDNA molecules during library preparation. TCRdb processed the RACE reads anew with MiXCR; each CDR3 protein has one entry. The sample gives over 300,000 distinct CDR3 sequences, 5.1% of which show up once; 2.6% is in the top ten. The time point: pre-sensitization, week 0. Treatment specified: therapeutic diphenylcyclopropenone sensitization with weekly scalp DPC. The sample belongs to a study of human T cells and chemical hapten exposure.

The TCR was taken from a woman aged 45 to 65 with alopecia areata. Some clones in this sample may be carry-over from other donors' samples. Material: whole blood, obtained in connection with sensitization to the hapten diphenylcyclopropenone (DPC). The chain joins TRBV5-1 to TRBJ1-5; D remains ambiguous. CDR3 in DNA: TGCGCCAGCAGCCAGGATGGGGTGGTGCAGCCCCAGCATTTT. It specifies CASSQDGVVQPQHF.